These T cell receptor beta chains were read from a single sample in a study of cytomegalovirus exposure and HLA in healthy donors. The assay was immunoSEQ multiplex PCR, and TCRdb's table has in-frame clones only and misses some. The data show around 210,000 clones, approximately 78% seen once. The sample comprised PBMCs. Source of these receptors: a woman in her thirties or forties in good health and CMV-seronegative. CDR3s include the opening cysteine and the closing phenylalanine or tryptophan. Each record gives: J gene, clone size, V gene, D gene, CDR3 length, CDR3 DNA, CDR3 protein. The D gene is left open where the match is weak. A row's size may be missing; if present it is once, few, many or a size class.

>TRBJ2-1|NA|TRBV9|NA|15
TGTGCCAGCAGCGTAGCTACAGGGAGCTACAATGAGCAGTTCTTC
CASSVATGSYNEQFF
>TRBJ2-7|NA|TRBV6-6|NA|14
TGTGCCAGCACCAGACAGGCGTCTTCCTACGAGCAGTACTTC
CASTRQASSYEQYF
>TRBJ1-1|NA|TRBV5-1|NA|14
TGCGCCAGCAGCTTGGACAGCCAGAACACTGAAGCTTTCTTT
CASSLDSQNTEAFF
>TRBJ2-7|NA|TRBV15|NA|16
TGTGCCACCAGCAGAGATACGGGGGTTTTTAAGGCGAAGCAGTACTTC
CATSRDTGVFKAKQYF
>TRBJ1-2|once|TRBV14|NA|14
TGTGCCAGCAGCCAAGTTGTGGGGGCGGCTGGCTACACCTTC
CASSQVVGAAGYTF
>TRBJ2-3|NA|TRBV29-1|TRBD2|14
TGCAGCGCAGCCCTGGCGGGAGGGGTAGATACGCAGTATTTT
CSAALAGGVDTQYF
>TRBJ2-1|NA|TRBV4-1|TRBD2|16
TGCGCCAGCAGCCGAATAGCGGGAGGAATCGGTAATGAGCAGTTCTTC
CASSRIAGGIGNEQFF
>TRBJ2-6|NA|TRBV4-1|NA|17
TGCGCCAGCAGCCAAGGGGGGCGAAGCTCTGGGGCCAACGTCCTGACTTTC
CASSQGGRSSGANVLTF
>TRBJ1-1|NA|TRBV11-2|NA|15
TGTGCCAGCAGCCCGCCGGGACAAGTTACGCCTGAAGCTTTCTTT
CASSPPGQVTPEAFF
>TRBJ2-1|NA|TRBV27|NA|14
TGTGCCAGCAGCGAGCCCAGGGGTTACAATGAGCAGTTCTTC
CASSEPRGYNEQFF
>TRBJ2-2|few|TRBV6-5|NA|12
TGTGCCAGCGGGAGGTTATCCGGGGAGCTGTTTTTT
CASGRLSGELFF
>TRBJ2-7|NA|TRBV7-9|TRBD1|15
TGTGCCAGCAGCAAAAGACAGGGGATTGGGCGCGAGCAGTACTTC
CASSKRQGIGREQYF
>TRBJ1-1|NA|TRBV19|TRBD1|16
TGTGCCAGTAGTACCCCAGGGGGCGCTAAGGGAACTGAAGCTTTCTTT
CASSTPGGAKGTEAFF
>TRBJ2-7|NA|TRBV15|NA|13
TGTGCCACCAGCAGTCCAGTTTTCTACGAGCAGTACTTC
CATSSPVFYEQYF
>TRBJ2-3|NA|TRBV15|NA|14
TGTGCCACCAGCAGAGGCAGAAACACAGATACGCAGTATTTT
CATSRGRNTDTQYF
>TRBJ2-5|few|TRBV5-1|TRBD1|15
TGCGCCAGCAGCTTACAGACAGGGGGCAGGGAGACCCAGTACTTC
CASSLQTGGRETQYF
>TRBJ2-1|NA|TRBV19|NA|13
TGTGCCAGTAGTGCAGTCTCCTACAATGAGCAGTTCTTC
CASSAVSYNEQFF
>TRBJ1-1|NA|TRBV27|NA|14
TGTGCCAGCAGTTTTTTGGGGGCGAACACTGAAGCTTTCTTT
CASSFLGANTEAFF
>TRBJ2-1|NA|TRBV29-1|TRBD2|17
TGCAGCGTACCTTGGGGTATGACTAGCGGGCCCCCCAATGAGCAGTTCTTC
CSVPWGMTSGPPNEQFF
>TRBJ2-6|NA|TRBV12-5|NA|15
TGTGCTAGTGGTCTCCCCTCAGGTGGGGCCAACGTCCTGACTTTC
CASGLPSGGANVLTF
>TRBJ2-7|NA|TRBV5-1|TRBD1|15
TGCGCCAGCAGCTACCCGACAGGGCCTCAAGGCGAGCAGTACTTC
CASSYPTGPQGEQYF
>TRBJ2-7|few|TRBV18|TRBD2|15
TGTGCCAGCTCGCCTAGCGGGAGGGCCGTCTACGAGCAGTACTTC
CASSPSGRAVYEQYF
>TRBJ2-3|NA|TRBV5-1|TRBD1|15
TGCGCCAGCAGCTTCAGGGGGCGGGTTGCGGATACGCAGTATTTT
CASSFRGRVADTQYF
>TRBJ2-7|once|TRBV29-1|TRBD2|15
TGCAGCGTGACTACTCCTAGCGGGAGAGGAGGGGAGCAGTACTTC
CSVTTPSGRGGEQYF
>TRBJ2-7|NA|TRBV10-3|TRBD1|15
TGTGCCATCAGGGGGACAGGGGGCCGGATCGACGAGCAGTACTTC
CAIRGTGGRIDEQYF
>TRBJ1-1|NA|TRBV28|TRBD1|15
TGTGCCAGCAGTTTCAACAGGGGGCTCGGTTTTACGGCTTTCTTT
CASSFNRGLGFTAFF
>TRBJ2-7|NA|TRBV6-1|TRBD1|13
TGTGCCAGCAGTGCCCAACAGGGGGGCGAGCAGTACTTC
CASSAQQGGEQYF
>TRBJ1-1|NA|TRBV19|TRBD1|17
TGTGCCAGTAGTATAGCTCGGGACAGGGGGCGTATCACTGAAGCTTTCTTT
CASSIARDRGRITEAFF
>TRBJ2-1|once|TRBV4-1|TRBD2|16
TGCGCCAGCAGCCAACTCGGGAGGGTGGGCTGGGATGAGCAGTTCTTC
CASSQLGRVGWDEQFF
>TRBJ2-1|NA|TRBV27|TRBD1|15
TGTGCCAGCAGTTTATGGGGACAGGTGGGGAATGAGCAGTTCTTC
CASSLWGQVGNEQFF
>TRBJ2-7|NA|TRBV7-9|NA|15
TGTGCCAGCAGCTCGGCAGGGCAGGGCGTCTACGAGCAGTACTTC
CASSSAGQGVYEQYF
>TRBJ2-1|NA|TRBV10-3|NA|16
TGTGCCATCAGTGAGAGTTGGGGCAGCTCCTACAATGAGCAGTTCTTC
CAISESWGSSYNEQFF
>TRBJ1-2|NA|TRBV29-1|NA|12
TGCAGCGCTCAAGGGGAAGACTATGGCTACACCTTC
CSAQGEDYGYTF
>TRBJ1-1|NA|TRBV5-1|TRBD1|15
TGCGCCAGCAGCCCCCAACAGGACAGGGGAACTGAAGCTTTCTTT
CASSPQQDRGTEAFF
>TRBJ2-1|NA|TRBV2|NA|16
TGTGCCAGCAGTGAAACCTGGCGGGCCTCCTACAATGAGCAGTTCTTC
CASSETWRASYNEQFF
>TRBJ1-1|NA|TRBV6-1|NA|15
TGTGCCAGCAGTGAAACCCTGAGACAGGACACTGAAGCTTTCTTT
CASSETLRQDTEAFF
>TRBJ1-2|NA|TRBV10-3|NA|13
TGTGCCATCAGGTCAGGGGAATTTGGGGGCTACACCTTC
CAIRSGEFGGYTF
>TRBJ2-7|NA|TRBV29-1|NA|11
TGCAGCGTTGGGCCCCACTACGAGCAGTACTTC
CSVGPHYEQYF
>TRBJ2-1|NA|TRBV28|TRBD2|16
TGTGCCAGCAGTTTCGGGAGGGCCCCCTCCTACAATGAGCAGTTCTTC
CASSFGRAPSYNEQFF
>TRBJ1-5|NA|TRBV10-2|NA|13
TGCGCCAGCAGTCGGACAGACAATCAGCCCCAGCATTTT
CASSRTDNQPQHF
>TRBJ1-3|NA|TRBV19|NA|15
TGTGCCAGTAACCGGGCAGCGGACTCTGGAAACACCATATATTTT
CASNRAADSGNTIYF